This is a list of T cell receptor beta chains from one sample in a study of CD8 T cells in Susac syndrome. TCRdb itself ran the immunoSEQ multiplex PCR reads through MiXCR, one entry per CDR3 protein. In the table there are approximately 230,000 distinct CDR3 sequences, 93% of which are singletons. The sample comprised CD4+ T cells from PBMCs. The receptors come from a human donor with multiple sclerosis. Each CDR3 is given with its conserved first and last residue. The order of the fields is V gene, clone size, J gene, D gene, CDR3 protein, CDR3 DNA. D genes are given only for firm matches. Size is omitted from some rows. Given values are once, few, many or a class for expanded clones.

v_call: TRBV7-2; clone_size: NA; j_call: TRBJ1-4; d_call: TRBD1; cdr3_aa: CASSPQTGPNEKLFF; cdr3_nt: TGTGCCAGCAGCCCCCAGACAGGGCCTAATGAAAAACTGTTTTTT
v_call: TRBV5-1; clone_size: NA; j_call: TRBJ1-1; d_call: TRBD1; cdr3_aa: CASSKGQGMNTEAFF; cdr3_nt: TGCGCCAGCAGCAAAGGACAGGGTATGAACACTGAAGCTTTCTTT
v_call: TRBV11-1; clone_size: NA; j_call: TRBJ1-1; d_call: NA; cdr3_aa: CASSLYENTEAFF; cdr3_nt: TGTGCCAGCAGCTTATATGAGAACACTGAAGCTTTCTTT
v_call: TRBV24-1; clone_size: NA; j_call: TRBJ1-3; d_call: NA; cdr3_aa: CATRKTAGNTIYF; cdr3_nt: TGTGCCACCAGGAAGACAGCTGGAAACACCATATATTTT
v_call: TRBV25-1; clone_size: once; j_call: TRBJ2-7; d_call: NA; cdr3_aa: CASSAQGSREQYF; cdr3_nt: TGTGCCAGCAGTGCCCAGGGGTCCCGCGAGCAGTACTTC
v_call: TRBV24-1; clone_size: NA; j_call: TRBJ2-1; d_call: TRBD1; cdr3_aa: CATSGRDRGRNEQFF; cdr3_nt: TGTGCCACCAGTGGACGGGACAGGGGGAGGAATGAGCAGTTCTTC
v_call: TRBV3-1; clone_size: NA; j_call: TRBJ2-4; d_call: TRBD1; cdr3_aa: CASSHGGPGQGALYF; cdr3_nt: TGTGCCAGCAGCCACGGCGGACCTGGACAGGGAGCTCTGTACTTC
v_call: TRBV7-3; clone_size: NA; j_call: TRBJ2-5; d_call: NA; cdr3_aa: CAGSLASWETQYF; cdr3_nt: TGTGCCGGCAGCTTAGCCAGCTGGGAGACCCAGTACTTC
v_call: TRBV6-1; clone_size: NA; j_call: TRBJ2-2; d_call: TRBD2; cdr3_aa: CASREPAGGYTGELFF; cdr3_nt: TGTGCCAGCAGGGAACCAGCGGGAGGGTACACCGGGGAGCTGTTTTTT
v_call: TRBV3-1; clone_size: NA; j_call: TRBJ1-2; d_call: TRBD1; cdr3_aa: CASSSLDRGGPYTF; cdr3_nt: TGTGCCAGCAGCTCTCTCGACAGGGGAGGCCCTTACACCTTC
v_call: TRBV6-1; clone_size: NA; j_call: TRBJ2-2; d_call: TRBD1; cdr3_aa: CASTLTQGASNGELFF; cdr3_nt: TGTGCCAGCACCTTAACACAGGGGGCGTCTAACGGGGAGCTGTTTTTT
v_call: TRBV5-1; clone_size: once; j_call: TRBJ2-3; d_call: TRBD2; cdr3_aa: CASSRTSGRADTQYF; cdr3_nt: TGCGCCAGCAGCCGGACTAGCGGGAGGGCAGATACGCAGTATTTT
v_call: TRBV29-1; clone_size: few; j_call: TRBJ1-5; d_call: TRBD1; cdr3_aa: CSVATGVGNQPQHF; cdr3_nt: TGCAGCGTCGCGACAGGGGTTGGTAATCAGCCCCAGCATTTT
v_call: TRBV12-3/TRBV12-4; clone_size: NA; j_call: TRBJ1-2; d_call: NA; cdr3_aa: CASRPEGNTNYGYTF; cdr3_nt: TGTGCCAGCAGACCCGAGGGAAATACTAACTATGGCTACACCTTC
v_call: TRBV4-1; clone_size: once; j_call: TRBJ1-3; d_call: NA; cdr3_aa: CASSQDTGIGNTIYF; cdr3_nt: TGCGCCAGCAGCCAAGATACGGGGATTGGAAACACCATATATTTT
v_call: TRBV10-3; clone_size: NA; j_call: TRBJ2-5; d_call: TRBD2; cdr3_aa: CAISESRLAHQETQYF; cdr3_nt: TGTGCCATCAGTGAGTCAAGACTAGCGCACCAAGAGACCCAGTACTTC
v_call: TRBV3-1; clone_size: once; j_call: TRBJ1-1; d_call: NA; cdr3_aa: CASSQGVGTQKAFF; cdr3_nt: TGTGCCAGCAGCCAAGGTGTAGGGACCCAAAAAGCTTTCTTT
v_call: TRBV27; clone_size: NA; j_call: TRBJ2-1; d_call: NA; cdr3_aa: CASSLSGLTYNEQFF; cdr3_nt: TGTGCCAGCAGTTTGTCGGGTCTCACCTACAATGAGCAGTTCTTC
v_call: TRBV20-1; clone_size: NA; j_call: TRBJ1-2; d_call: TRBD1; cdr3_aa: CSASEEGGFSTSGYTF; cdr3_nt: TGCAGTGCTAGTGAAGAAGGGGGCTTTTCCACTTCGGGCTACACCTTC
v_call: TRBV20-1; clone_size: NA; j_call: TRBJ1-5; d_call: NA; cdr3_aa: CSARSPRRTGTEKQGNQPQHF; cdr3_nt: TGCAGTGCTAGATCCCCCAGACGCACCGGAACAGAGAAGCAAGGCAATCAGCCCCAGCATTTT
v_call: TRBV6-1; clone_size: NA; j_call: TRBJ1-1; d_call: NA; cdr3_aa: CASSRYVDAEAFF; cdr3_nt: TGTGCCAGCAGTCGATACGTTGACGCTGAAGCTTTCTTT
v_call: TRBV30; clone_size: NA; j_call: TRBJ2-6; d_call: NA; cdr3_aa: CAWSVGGTGANVLTF; cdr3_nt: TGTGCCTGGAGTGTAGGGGGGACTGGGGCCAACGTCCTGACTTTC
v_call: TRBV4-1; clone_size: NA; j_call: TRBJ1-6; d_call: NA; cdr3_aa: CASSQERTANSPLHF; cdr3_nt: TGCGCCAGCAGCCAAGAAAGGACGGCCAATTCACCCCTCCACTTT
v_call: TRBV27; clone_size: NA; j_call: TRBJ2-4; d_call: TRBD2; cdr3_aa: CASSLSSGSGENIQYF; cdr3_nt: TGTGCCAGCAGTTTATCTAGCGGGAGTGGGGAAAACATTCAGTACTTC
v_call: TRBV20-1; clone_size: NA; j_call: TRBJ1-4; d_call: NA; cdr3_aa: CSARGATNEKLFF; cdr3_nt: TGCAGTGCTAGAGGGGCAACTAATGAAAAACTGTTTTTT
v_call: TRBV20-1; clone_size: NA; j_call: TRBJ2-1; d_call: NA; cdr3_aa: CSARRPGAFNEQFF; cdr3_nt: TGCAGTGCTCGCCGGCCTGGGGCGTTCAATGAGCAGTTCTTC
v_call: TRBV20-1; clone_size: NA; j_call: TRBJ2-7; d_call: NA; cdr3_aa: CSASPGPYEQYF; cdr3_nt: TGCAGTGCTTCTCCGGGCCCCTACGAGCAGTACTTC
v_call: TRBV20-1; clone_size: NA; j_call: TRBJ2-2; d_call: TRBD1; cdr3_aa: CSASMTGGAYTGELFF; cdr3_nt: TGCAGTGCTAGCATGACAGGGGGCGCGTACACCGGGGAGCTGTTTTTT
v_call: TRBV28; clone_size: NA; j_call: TRBJ2-7; d_call: TRBD1; cdr3_aa: CASSLQGLGGHEQYF; cdr3_nt: TGTGCCAGCAGTTTACAGGGCCTAGGGGGCCACGAGCAGTACTTC
v_call: TRBV7-6; clone_size: NA; j_call: TRBJ1-5; d_call: NA; cdr3_aa: CASSLRAPETRYSNQPQHF; cdr3_nt: TGTGCCAGCAGCTTAAGGGCGCCTGAGACAAGGTATAGCAATCAGCCCCAGCATTTT
v_call: TRBV6-5; clone_size: NA; j_call: TRBJ1-6; d_call: NA; cdr3_aa: CASSTDRGAPLHF; cdr3_nt: TGTGCCAGCAGCACAGACAGAGGCGCACCCCTCCACTTT
v_call: TRBV4-1; clone_size: NA; j_call: TRBJ2-1; d_call: TRBD1; cdr3_aa: CASSRGQGDVNEQFF; cdr3_nt: TGCGCCAGCAGCCGAGGACAGGGTGATGTGAATGAGCAGTTCTTC
v_call: TRBV4-2; clone_size: NA; j_call: TRBJ1-2; d_call: NA; cdr3_aa: CASSQERGSNYGYTF; cdr3_nt: TGTGCCAGCAGCCAAGAGAGGGGCAGCAACTATGGCTACACCTTC
v_call: TRBV11-2; clone_size: NA; j_call: TRBJ2-1; d_call: TRBD2; cdr3_aa: CASSLVDGGAGEQFF; cdr3_nt: TGTGCCAGCAGCTTAGTGGACGGGGGGGCTGGTGAGCAGTTCTTC
v_call: TRBV9; clone_size: once; j_call: TRBJ2-5; d_call: NA; cdr3_aa: CASSVGGIGGQGETQYF; cdr3_nt: TGTGCCAGCAGCGTAGGAGGGATTGGGGGCCAGGGGGAGACCCAGTACTTC
v_call: TRBV7-2; clone_size: few; j_call: TRBJ2-5; d_call: TRBD2; cdr3_aa: CASSLGGLAEETQYF; cdr3_nt: TGTGCCAGCAGCTTAGGCGGACTAGCGGAAGAGACCCAGTACTTC
v_call: TRBV10-3; clone_size: NA; j_call: TRBJ1-1; d_call: NA; cdr3_aa: CAISELLGDRTEAFF; cdr3_nt: TGTGCCATCAGTGAGCTACTAGGGGATAGGACTGAAGCTTTCTTT
v_call: TRBV2; clone_size: NA; j_call: TRBJ1-6; d_call: TRBD1; cdr3_aa: CASSNTRGQGPSAPLHF; cdr3_nt: TGTGCCAGCAGTAACACACGGGGACAGGGGCCTTCGGCACCCCTCCACTTT
v_call: TRBV6-5; clone_size: few; j_call: TRBJ1-2; d_call: TRBD1; cdr3_aa: CASSYRQGNYGYTF; cdr3_nt: TGTGCCAGCAGTTACCGACAGGGAAACTATGGCTACACCTTC
v_call: TRBV6-5; clone_size: NA; j_call: TRBJ1-2; d_call: NA; cdr3_aa: CASSYTRGVGNYGYTF; cdr3_nt: TGTGCCAGCAGTTACACCCGAGGGGTCGGGAACTATGGCTACACCTTC
v_call: TRBV25-1; clone_size: NA; j_call: TRBJ2-5; d_call: NA; cdr3_aa: CASSEYFGTQYF; cdr3_nt: TGTGCCAGCAGTGAATATTTTGGGACCCAGTACTTC
v_call: TRBV29-1; clone_size: NA; j_call: TRBJ2-2; d_call: TRBD1; cdr3_aa: CSVRQGLDTGELFF; cdr3_nt: TGCAGCGTTAGACAGGGTCTGGACACCGGGGAGCTGTTTTTT
v_call: TRBV7-9; clone_size: NA; j_call: TRBJ1-1; d_call: NA; cdr3_aa: CASSQHVEGTAAFF; cdr3_nt: TGTGCCAGCAGCCAGCACGTTGAAGGGACCGCGGCTTTCTTT